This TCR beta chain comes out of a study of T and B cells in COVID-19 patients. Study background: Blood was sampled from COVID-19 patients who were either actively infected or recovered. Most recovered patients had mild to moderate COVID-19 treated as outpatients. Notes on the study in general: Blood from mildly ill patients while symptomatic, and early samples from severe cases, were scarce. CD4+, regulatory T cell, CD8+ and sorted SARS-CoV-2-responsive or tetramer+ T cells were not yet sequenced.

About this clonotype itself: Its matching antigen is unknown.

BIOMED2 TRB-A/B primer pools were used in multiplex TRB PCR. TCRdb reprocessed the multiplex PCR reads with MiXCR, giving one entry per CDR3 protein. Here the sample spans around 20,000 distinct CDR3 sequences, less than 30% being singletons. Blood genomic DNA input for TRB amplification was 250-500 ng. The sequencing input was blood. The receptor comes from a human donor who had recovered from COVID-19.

The CDR3 DNA reads TGTGCCAGCAGCTCGGGGGTTGATGTGCAAGAGACCCAGTACTTC. This sequence encodes CASSSGVDVQETQYF. The V and J genes are TRBV5-4 and TRBJ2-5; D perhaps matches TRBD2 (6 bases). Germline V gene data show CDR1 as SGHNT and CDR2 as YYREEE (reference sequence). Between the trimmed V and J ends, which lost 3 bases and 2 bases, there was a span of 14 bases. This CDR3 contains 15 residues.